Below are 20 T cell receptor beta chains sequenced from a single sample in a study of CD8+ T cells in alopecia areata. Reverse transcription of extracted RNA yielded cDNA, which provided the sequencing template. Data came from immunoSEQ multiplex PCR; TCRdb stores just in-frame clones and leaves some out. The sample holds 90,000 to 150,000 clones, approximately 38% seen once. Sequencing was performed on CD4+ T cells sorted from blood. All receptors derive from a human donor with alopecia areata.

This clone was seen only a few times. The chain joins TRBV28 to TRBJ2-6; 13 positions match TRBD2. The CDR3 loop spans 19 amino acids. J was trimmed by 0 bases and V by 5 bases; bases with no gene match: 7. Germline CDR1 MDHEN, CDR2 SYDVKM. The CDR3 sequence: CASSRDGLAGDSGANVLTF. Written as DNA, the CDR3 is TGTGCCAGCAGTCGCGATGGACTAGCGGGAGACTCTGGGGCCAACGTCCTGACTTTC.

This chain connects TRBV2 to TRBJ1-2, with D possibly being TRBD1 (6 bases). CDR1 is SNHLY, CDR2 FYNNEI, per germline. This CDR3 region has 13 residues. V was cut by 8 bases and J by 3 bases, with 13 bases left in between. CDR3 in amino acids: CASGGRADYGYTF. CDR3 in DNA: TGTGCCAGCGGGGGCAGGGCTGACTATGGCTACACCTTC.

Notes on this clone: This specimen includes other DNA sequences encoding the same CDR3. The genes are TRBV29-1 and TRBJ2-3, with TRBD2 as a possible D gene (6 bases). Germline CDR1 reads SQVTM; CDR2 reads ANQGSEA. The CDR3 length is 13 residues. V was trimmed by 6 bases and J by 0 bases, leaving 10 bases between them. CDR3 residues: CSVSSGSTDTQYF. The DNA for the CDR3 is TGCAGCGTCAGTAGCGGAAGCACAGATACGCAGTATTTT.

V and J are TRBV7-2 and TRBJ2-7, with 9 bases fitting TRBD2. This CDR3 comprises 15 residues. The germline gives CDR1 SGHTA, CDR2 FQGNSA. The V gene end was trimmed by 0 bases and the J gene end by 5 bases; junction bases not matched to a gene: 5. CDR3 DNA: TGTGCCAGCAGCTTAGCGGTAGCGGGAGTCGACGAGCAGTACTTC. Amino acid sequence: CASSLAVAGVDEQYF.

This clone was observed a handful of times. The sample holds other DNA sequences that translate to the same CDR3. This chain joins TRBV29-1 and TRBJ1-2, with D possibly TRBD1 on 6 matching bases. V was trimmed by 2 bases and J by 4 bases, leaving 8 bases between them. Germline V gene data show CDR1 as SQVTM and CDR2 as ANQGSEA. CDR3 size: 12 residues. This chain's CDR3 is CSVEQGSYGYTF. The CDR3 nucleotides are TGCAGCGTTGAACAGGGGTCCTATGGCTACACCTTC.

This clone has at least ten counts. Here the CDR3 DNA reads TGTGCCAGTAGTATGGCAGGGGTAGAGACCCAGTACTTC. Encoded protein: CASSMAGVETQYF. The chain joins TRBV19 to TRBJ2-5, with D possibly being TRBD1 (6 bases). The length of the CDR3 is 13 residues. The germline V gene has CDR1 LNHDA and CDR2 SQIVND (reference sequence). Trimming pared 3 bases from V and 4 bases from J, leaving 9 bases between.

The chain recombines TRBV4-1 with TRBJ2-7; the D gene is possibly TRBD1 (6 bases). V dropped 3 bases and J dropped 4 bases, with 16 bases sitting between them. CDR1 is MGHRA, CDR2 YSYEKL, per germline. CDR3 length: 15 residues. CDR3 DNA sequence: TGCGCCAGCAGCCATCCCGGACAGACTGTGTACGAGCAGTACTTC. Its protein is CASSHPGQTVYEQYF.

The V call is TRBV7-2, the J call TRBJ1-6, with 9 bases lining up with TRBD1. The CDR3 runs 14 residues. The V gene's germline CDR1 is SGHTA and CDR2 FQGNSA. With V trimmed by 5 bases and J by 8 bases, 4 bases remained unmatched. CDR3 sequence reads: CASSLDRGDSPLHF. The CDR3 bases are TGTGCCAGCAGCCTGGACAGGGGAGATTCACCCCTCCACTTT.

This sequence joins TRBV7-9 and TRBJ2-7; no reliable D call. The CDR3 contains 15 residues. The V gene's germline CDR1 is SEHNR and CDR2 FQNEAQ (reference sequence). The V end was cut by 1 base, the J end by 0 bases, with 10 bases between. This chain's CDR3 is CASSLGGPLSYEQYF. The CDR3 nucleotides are TGTGCCAGCAGCTTAGGTGGGCCGCTCTCCTACGAGCAGTACTTC.

This rearrangement joins TRBV4-3 to TRBJ2-7, with TRBD1 matching 7 bases. The CDR3 has 15 residues. The V gene's germline CDR1 is LGHNA and CDR2 YSLEER. The V segment lost 1 base and the J segment 2 bases; nucleotides outside the gene matches: 5. The CDR3 reads CASSQVTGATYEQYF. The CDR3 DNA sequence: TGCGCCAGCAGCCAAGTTACAGGGGCCACCTACGAGCAGTACTTC.

The rearrangement uses TRBV30 and TRBJ2-3, with D unresolved. Germline values: CDR1 GTSNPN, CDR2 SVGIG (reference sequence). V was trimmed by 6 bases and J by 8 bases, leaving 12 bases between them. The CDR3 length is 11 residues. CDR3 DNA sequence: TGTGCCTGTGGACCGCCCGGTACGCAGTATTTT. Amino acid sequence: CACGPPGTQYF.

This clone was found a few times. The chain recombines TRBV29-1 with TRBJ2-5; 7 bases fit TRBD1. V lost 7 bases, J lost 2 bases, and 4 bases stayed unmatched. There are 12 residues in the CDR3. Germline CDR1 reads SQVTM; CDR2 reads ANQGSEA. CDR3 sequence (DNA): TGCAGCGGTACAGGGGCACAAGAGACCCAGTACTTC. Translating it yields CSGTGAQETQYF.

This chain uses TRBV5-1 with TRBJ1-2, with TRBD1 matching 10 bases. The CDR3 is 13 amino acids. V shed 4 bases and J 8 bases; nucleotides not matched to a gene: 5. Germline loops: CDR1 SGHRS, CDR2 YFSETQ. CDR3 loop: CASSPGTGEGYTF. DNA for the CDR3: TGCGCCAGCAGCCCCGGGACAGGGGAAGGCTACACCTTC.

V usage is TRBV29-1 and J usage is TRBJ2-2; D gene ambiguous. Germline assignment: CDR1 SQVTM and CDR2 ANQGSEA. Trimming removed 2 bases at V and 6 bases at J, with 16 bases between. The CDR3 runs 15 residues. CDR3 bases: TGCAGCGTTGAACGGTGGCAGGCCAGCCCCGGGGAGCTGTTTTTT. It encodes CSVERWQASPGELFF.

This clone showed up just a few times. The CDR3 here is CASSLLRGDNEQFF. The CDR3 coding sequence is TGTGCCAGCAGTTTGCTCAGGGGTGACAATGAGCAGTTCTTC. The chain links TRBV28 to TRBJ2-1, with a tentative D call TRBD1 (6 bases). The CDR3 runs 14 residues. V gave up 3 bases and J gave up 5 bases, with 11 bases separating them. Per the germline V gene, CDR1 is MDHEN and CDR2 is SYDVKM.

V usage is TRBV14 and J usage is TRBJ2-2; D remains ambiguous. The CDR3 runs 15 residues. V lost 2 bases to trimming and J lost 7 bases, with 14 bases between them. Germline V CDR1 and CDR2: SGHDN, FVKESK. The CDR3, as DNA: TGTGCCAGCAGCCAAAAAGTCGATCATAACGGGGAGCTGTTTTTT. Its protein product is CASSQKVDHNGELFF.

Only a few counts were recorded for this clone. Here the CDR3 DNA reads TGTGCCAGCCAAAATAGGGGCACCGGGGAGCTGTTTTTT. This codes for CASQNRGTGELFF. J is TRBJ2-2 and V is TRBV25-1; D might be TRBD1 (5 bases). Germline V gives CDR1 MGHDK, CDR2 SYGVNS. This CDR3 contains 13 residues. V was pared by 8 bases and J by 4 bases, with 11 bases between.

This clone showed up just a few times. The chain joins TRBV29-1 to TRBJ1-1; D might be TRBD1 (5 bases). V lost 0 bases and J 4 bases, leaving 15 bases between the germline ends. Germline values: CDR1 SQVTM, CDR2 ANQGSEA. This CDR3 is built from 15 residues. DNA for the CDR3: TGCAGCGTTGAAGAAACGAGGGGTCTGGTCACTGAAGCTTTCTTT. The encoded protein is CSVEETRGLVTEAFF.

This clone came up a few times. This chain links TRBV27 with TRBJ2-6; D is possibly TRBD1 (6 bases). Germline V gives CDR1 MNHEY, CDR2 SMNVEV (reference sequence). The length of the CDR3 is 16 residues. The V end was cut by 10 bases, the J end by 4 bases, with 20 bases between. DNA for the CDR3: TGTGCCACCCTTCCCCCTTGGGGGCAAGGGGCCAACGTCCTGACTTTC. This translates into CATLPPWGQGANVLTF. Full variable domain (rest looked up from reference TRBV27 and TRBJ2-6): EAQVTQNPRYLITVTGKKLTVTCSQNMNHEYMSWYRQDPGLGLRQIYYSMNVEVTDKGDVPEGYKVSRKEKRNFPLILESPSPNQTSLYFCATLPPWGQGANVLTFGAGSRLTVL.

This clone turned up a few times. Here the CDR3 reads CASSSGGNQETQYF. The CDR3, as DNA: TGTGCCAGCAGCTCTGGTGGTAACCAAGAGACCCAGTACTTC. The chain has TRBV5-4 and TRBJ2-5; unclear D gene. The V and J ends lost 3 bases and 0 bases respectively, with 9 bases between them. Germline V gene data show CDR1 as SGHNT and CDR2 as YYREEE (reference sequence). There are 14 residues in the CDR3. Full variable domain (remainder filled in from reference TRBV5-4 and TRBJ2-5): ETGVTQSPTHLIKTRGQQVTLRCSSQSGHNTVSWYQQALGQGPQFIFQYYREEENGRGNFPPRFSGLQFPNYSSELNVNALELDDSALYLCASSSGGNQETQYFGPGTRLLVL.